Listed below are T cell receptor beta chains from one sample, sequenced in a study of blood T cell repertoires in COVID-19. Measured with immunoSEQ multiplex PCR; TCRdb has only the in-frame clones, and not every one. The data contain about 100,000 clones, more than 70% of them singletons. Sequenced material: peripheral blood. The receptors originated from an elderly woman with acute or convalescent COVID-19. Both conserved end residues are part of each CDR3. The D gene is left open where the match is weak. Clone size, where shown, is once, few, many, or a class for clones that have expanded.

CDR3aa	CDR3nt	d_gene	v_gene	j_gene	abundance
CASSDHRGRFSGYTF	TGTGCCAGTAGTGATCACAGGGGGCGTTTCTCTGGCTACACCTTC	TRBD1	TRBV19	TRBJ1-2	NA
CASSLLAEGTYNEQFF	TGTGCCAGCAGTTTACTAGCGGAGGGGACCTACAATGAGCAGTTCTTC	TRBD2	TRBV6-2/TRBV6-3	TRBJ2-1	few
CASSLGQGSNEKLFF	TGTGCCAGCAGTCTCGGACAGGGTAGTAATGAAAAACTGTTTTTT	TRBD1	TRBV27	TRBJ1-4	NA
CASSPSGRNYNEQFF	TGTGCCAGCTCACCAAGCGGGAGGAACTACAATGAGCAGTTCTTC	TRBD2	TRBV18	TRBJ2-1	once
CASSREGGARGTGELFF	TGCGCCAGCAGCCGTGAGGGGGGGGCGCGCGGCACCGGGGAGCTGTTTTTT	NA	TRBV5-1	TRBJ2-2	NA
CASSFGGTDTQYF	TGTGCCAGCAGTTTCGGGGGCACAGATACGCAGTATTTT	NA	TRBV27	TRBJ2-3	once
CASRGAGEAFF	TGTGCCAGCAGGGGGGCAGGTGAAGCTTTCTTT	NA	TRBV6-5	TRBJ1-1	NA
CASSENGQISNQPQHF	TGTGCCAGTAGTGAAAACGGACAGATTAGCAATCAGCCCCAGCATTTT	NA	TRBV19	TRBJ1-5	NA
CSVGQGRADTQYF	TGCAGCGTTGGACAGGGGCGGGCAGATACGCAGTATTTT	TRBD1	TRBV29-1	TRBJ2-3	NA
CASSPRTGGDTQYF	TGTGCCAGCAGCCCGCGGACAGGGGGTGATACGCAGTATTTT	TRBD1	TRBV5-6	TRBJ2-3	NA
CASSLELGVRQFF	TGCGCCAGCAGCTTGGAATTAGGAGTAAGGCAGTTCTTC	NA	TRBV5-1	TRBJ2-1	NA
CASSDNGGTQYF	TGTGCCAGTAGTGACAACGGTGGGACCCAGTACTTC	NA	TRBV19	TRBJ2-5	once
CASSLAAASSYNEQFF	TGTGCCAGCAGCTTAGCGGCGGCGAGCTCCTACAATGAGCAGTTCTTC	NA	TRBV7-2	TRBJ2-1	NA
CASSPLYTGESGYTF	TGCGCCAGCAGCCCCCTATATACAGGGGAAAGTGGCTACACCTTC	TRBD1	TRBV4-1	TRBJ1-2	NA
CASSYSSGRGDNEQFF	TGTGCCAGCAGCTACTCTAGCGGAAGGGGGGACAATGAGCAGTTCTTC	NA	TRBV21-1	TRBJ2-1	once
CASSYGGTTNSPLHF	TGTGCCAGCAGCTACGGAGGGACGACTAATTCACCCCTCCACTTT	NA	TRBV7-3	TRBJ1-6	NA
CASSPLGQGVDEQYF	TGTGCCAGCTCACCACTAGGACAGGGCGTCGACGAGCAGTACTTC	TRBD1	TRBV18	TRBJ2-7	NA
CASSLAGLANPYEQYF	TGTGCCAGCAGCTTAGCGGGACTAGCGAACCCCTACGAGCAGTACTTC	TRBD2	TRBV7-2	TRBJ2-7	NA